Listed here are 32 T cell receptor beta chains from one sample, sequenced in a study of shared clonotypes between healthy human individuals. TCRdb's table, derived via immunoSEQ multiplex PCR, lists solely in-frame clones and lacks some. Counted here are about 490,000 clones, around four fifths occurring once; the ten biggest clones make up around 12%. The sample was PBMCs. These receptor sequences come from a woman in her forties in good health. Some clones in this sample may be carry-over from other donors' samples.

The rearrangement joins TRBV19 to TRBJ2-7; D gene uncertain. CDR3 length: 13 amino acids. V gave up 5 bases and J gave up 6 bases, with 14 bases separating them. Germline assignment: CDR1 LNHDA and CDR2 SQIVND (reference sequence). CDR3 DNA: TGTGCCAGTAGTTTCCTGGGTAAGGGCGAGCAGTACTTC. Translating it yields CASSFLGKGEQYF.

With respect to this clone: This could be a read error, since a much larger clone is one nucleotide away. It is likely a read error, because the conserved phenylalanine at the end of the CDR3 is missing. The chain carries TRBV30 and TRBJ2-6, with 8 bases matching TRBD2. The CDR3 is 15 amino acids. Trimming removed 3 bases from V and 2 bases from J; junction bases left unmatched: 3. The germline CDR1 and CDR2 sequences are GTSNPN and SVGIG (reference sequence). CDR3 DNA: TGTGCCTGGAGGCCGGGAGGGGCTGGGGCCAACGTCCTGACTCTC. Translated: CAWRPGGAGANVLTL.

The table lists this clone with many counts. Additional DNA sequences in this sample encode the identical CDR3. This rearrangement joins TRBV6-4 to TRBJ2-2; D possibly corresponds to TRBD2 (6 bases). This CDR3 is 15 amino acids long. V lost 8 bases and J 8 bases, leaving 21 bases between the germline ends. Germline CDR1 reads MRHNA; CDR2 reads SNTAGT. CDR3 DNA sequence: TGTGCCAGCGGGGACTCTGACACACCCTCGGGGGAGCTGTTTTTT. Translating gives CASGDSDTPSGELFF.

This chain links TRBV5-4 with TRBJ2-7; the D call may be TRBD1 or TRBD2 (5 bases each). Germline CDR1 SGHNT, CDR2 YYREEE (reference sequence). CDR3 length: 13 residues. Trimming pared 5 bases from V and 2 bases from J, leaving 11 bases between. The CDR3, as DNA: TGTGCCAGCAGACGGGACCGGACCTACGAGCAGTACTTC. Amino acid sequence: CASRRDRTYEQYF.

This chain uses TRBV28 with TRBJ2-7; 7 positions agree with TRBD1. The germline gives CDR1 MDHEN, CDR2 SYDVKM. The CDR3 runs 16 residues. Losses at the gene ends were 5 bases for V and 3 bases for J; bases not matched to a gene: 13. CDR3 residues: CASSPRGDSRYYEQYF. Written as DNA, the CDR3 is TGTGCCAGCAGTCCACGTGGGGACAGCCGATACTACGAGCAGTACTTC.

V is TRBV27 and J is TRBJ2-2, with no clear D. This CDR3 contains 14 residues. Germline values: CDR1 MNHEY, CDR2 SMNVEV (reference sequence). V was pared by 5 bases and J by 6 bases, with 13 bases between. The CDR3 nucleotides are TGTGCCAGCAGTCCCCAGACTGTATCCGGGGAGCTGTTTTTT. Amino acid sequence: CASSPQTVSGELFF.

The chain's CDR3 is CASSRDRDPEQYF. In DNA form, the CDR3 reads TGTGCCAGCAGCCGGGACAGGGACCCCGAGCAGTACTTC. The rearrangement links TRBV28 to TRBJ2-7, with TRBD1 matching over 9 bases. CDR1 is MDHEN, CDR2 SYDVKM, per germline. CDR3 size: 13 residues. Losses at the gene ends were 6 bases for V and 6 bases for J; bases not matched to a gene: 6.

This clone was detected only a few times. The chain links TRBV10-1 to TRBJ2-7, with TRBD2 matching 13 bases. Germline CDR1 and CDR2: WNHNN and SYGVQD (reference sequence). The CDR3 length is 19 residues. The J segment lost 5 bases and the V segment lost 2 bases, leaving 15 bases of the junction unmatched. The CDR3 region has the DNA TGCGCCAGCAGTGAGGAGAGGACTAGCGGGAGAAAAATCCGGAACGAGCAGTACTTC. It translates to CASSEERTSGRKIRNEQYF.

Here the CDR3 DNA reads TGTGCCAGCAGTTTGGTTCGAGGGGGTGAGACCCAGTACTTC. This encodes CASSLVRGGETQYF. The rearrangement links TRBV28 to TRBJ2-5; possible D gene TRBD1, 6 bases. This CDR3 comprises 14 residues. Germline CDR1 reads MDHEN; CDR2 reads SYDVKM. The V and J ends lost 3 bases and 5 bases respectively, with 13 bases between them.

V and J are TRBV6-5 and TRBJ2-7; possibly TRBD2 for D (5 bases). Germline V gene data show CDR1 as MNHEY and CDR2 as SVGAGI. V was trimmed by 7 bases and J by 9 bases, leaving 16 bases between them. This CDR3 comprises 12 residues. The CDR3 nucleotides are TGTGCCAGCAAGGACTCAACCTTGGGGCAGTACTTC. This encodes CASKDSTLGQYF.

This chain connects TRBV4-3 to TRBJ2-1, with TRBD2 as a possible D gene (5 bases). Germline CDR1 is LGHNA and CDR2 is YSLEER. V shed 1 base and J shed 5 bases, with 12 bases lying between them. There are 15 residues in the CDR3. For the CDR3, the DNA is TGCGCCAGCAGCCAAGGGGCTAGCACCAACAATGAGCAGTTCTTC. This codes for CASSQGASTNNEQFF.

This clone has a handful of counts. J is TRBJ2-6 and V is TRBV7-9; the D gene could be TRBD1 or TRBD2 (5 bases each). Trimming stripped 5 bases from V and 11 bases from J, with 16 bases between. Germline V gene lookup returns CDR1 SEHNR and CDR2 FQNEAQ (reference sequence). The CDR3 covers 14 residues. CDR3 DNA sequence: TGTGCCAGCAGCACTGGGACGTCCAGTGACGTCCTGACTTTC. Encoded protein: CASSTGTSSDVLTF.

The chain is built from TRBV7-2 and TRBJ1-4; D unclear. V was cut by 2 bases and J by 8 bases, with 12 bases left in between. The CDR3 spans 14 residues. CDR1 SGHTA and CDR2 FQGNSA come from the germline V gene. The CDR3 sequence is CASSLRSLGEKLFF. CDR3 nucleotide sequence: TGTGCCAGCAGCTTACGGTCCCTGGGGGAAAAACTGTTTTTT.

V is TRBV29-1 and J is TRBJ1-1, with D perhaps TRBD1 (6 bases). Trimming took off 3 bases at V and 7 bases at J, with 15 bases between the two ends. The CDR3 sequence is 13 residues long. Germline-derived CDR1 and CDR2 are SQVTM and ANQGSEA. The CDR3 sequence is CSVDRVGGYEAFF. CDR3 sequence (DNA): TGCAGCGTTGACAGGGTTGGGGGCTATGAAGCTTTCTTT.

This clone was seen repeatedly, ten times or more. The chain recombines TRBV28 with TRBJ2-3; 14 positions match TRBD2. The CDR3 sequence is 15 residues long. Trimming cost V 5 bases and J 8 bases; bases outside gene matches: 6. Looked up from germline, CDR1 is MDHEN and CDR2 is SYDVKM. The CDR3 region is CASSPLGLAGATQYF. The CDR3 DNA is TGTGCCAGCAGTCCACTGGGACTAGCGGGAGCTACGCAGTATTTT.

The chain employs TRBV27 and TRBJ2-2, with TRBD1 matching 8 bases. V lost 4 bases, J lost 6 bases, and 4 bases stayed unmatched. This CDR3 contains 14 residues. CDR1 and CDR2 from the germline V gene are MNHEY and SMNVEV (reference sequence). CDR3 sequence: CASSSTGAAGELFF. CDR3 coding DNA: TGTGCCAGCAGTTCGACAGGGGCCGCCGGGGAGCTGTTTTTT.

A note on this clone: A read error is possible here, since a much larger clone lies one base away. The same CDR3 arises from other DNA sequences in this sample as well. CDR3 residues: CASSLKLGNTGELFF. The CDR3 DNA follows: TGTGCCAGCAGTTTGAAACTCGGAAACACCGGGGAGCTGTTTTTT. The chain couples TRBV5-4 to TRBJ2-2; D remains unclear. Trimming stripped 5 bases from V and 2 bases from J, with 13 bases between. The CDR3 extends over 15 amino acids. Germline V gene sequence: CDR1 SGHNT, CDR2 YYREEE (reference sequence).

V and J are TRBV28 and TRBJ1-6, with D uncertain. The CDR3 sequence is 13 residues long. The V end lost 5 bases, the J end lost 7 bases, and 9 bases lay between the germline ends. Germline loops: CDR1 MDHEN, CDR2 SYDVKM. This CDR3 reads CASSPDQNSPLHF. CDR3 DNA sequence: TGTGCCAGCAGTCCTGACCAGAATTCACCCCTCCACTTT.

The genes are TRBV28 and TRBJ2-7, with TRBD2 as a possible D gene (5 bases). The germline V gene has CDR1 MDHEN and CDR2 SYDVKM. Trimming pared 2 bases from V and 0 bases from J, leaving 17 bases between. The CDR3 sequence is 17 residues long. The CDR3 sequence is CASSLAFSVPSSYEQYF. DNA for the CDR3: TGTGCCAGCAGTTTAGCATTTAGCGTCCCCAGCTCCTACGAGCAGTACTTC.

The chain has TRBV23-1 and TRBJ2-5, with TRBD1 as a possible D gene (5 bases). TRBV23-1 carries the ORF label, with uncertain function. The CDR3 spans 16 residues. V shed 4 bases and J shed 5 bases, with 20 bases lying between them. In DNA form, the CDR3 reads TGCGCCAGCAGTCTCCTGGGTCAGGGTGGTAGGGAGACCCAGTACTTC. It specifies CASSLLGQGGRETQYF.

The chain recombines TRBV7-9 with TRBJ2-1; D is unresolved. The CDR3 is 13 amino acids. Trimming removed 5 bases at V and 5 bases at J, with 10 bases between. Germline loops: CDR1 SEHNR, CDR2 FQNEAQ (reference sequence). The CDR3 sequence is CASSPGPNNEQFF. Here the CDR3 DNA reads TGTGCCAGCAGCCCCGGGCCCAACAATGAGCAGTTCTTC.

The CDR3: CASRRTSRGEQFF. The CDR3 nucleotides read TGTGCCAGCAGACGGACTAGCCGGGGTGAGCAGTTCTTC. This chain joins TRBV6-6 and TRBJ2-1; 8 bases agree with TRBD2. Germline V gene data show CDR1 as MNHNY and CDR2 as SVGAGI (reference sequence). The CDR3 runs to 13 residues. The junction had 7 bases not matched to a gene; V was cut back by 6 bases and J by 9 bases.

J is TRBJ2-7 and V is TRBV6-1, with D uncertain. Germline V CDR1 and CDR2: MNHNS, SASEGT. The CDR3 consists of 14 residues. V was cut by 6 bases and J by 3 bases, with 15 bases left in between. CDR3 coding DNA: TGTGCCAGCAGCCGGGCCCCGGACGTCTACGAGCAGTACTTC. It is translated as CASSRAPDVYEQYF.

This chain connects TRBV28 to TRBJ1-2, with D possibly TRBD1 on 6 matching bases. The CDR3 is 14 residues long. Between the trimmed V and J ends, which lost 6 bases and 3 bases, there was a span of 14 bases. The V gene's germline CDR1 is MDHEN and CDR2 SYDVKM. The CDR3 sequence is CASSHRQVHYGYTF. The CDR3 bases are TGTGCCAGCAGCCACAGACAGGTTCACTATGGCTACACCTTC.

Here the CDR3 DNA reads TGCGCCAGCAGCCAAGATATAGGCCTAGCGGGATACGAGCAGTACTTC. Translation: CASSQDIGLAGYEQYF. The chain couples TRBV4-1 to TRBJ2-7; 9 bases map to TRBD2. The length of the CDR3 is 16 residues. The germline CDR1 and CDR2 sequences are MGHRA and YSYEKL. Unmatched junction bases numbered 7, after V lost 0 bases and J lost 4 bases.

The chain recombines TRBV2 with TRBJ2-7, with a tentative D call TRBD1 (7 bases). Trimming took 0 bases from V and 8 from J, leaving 26 bases between them. Germline CDR1 reads SNHLY; CDR2 reads FYNNEI. The CDR3 sequence is 18 residues long. CDR3 protein: CASSEALFAGQWGGKQYF. Here the CDR3 DNA reads TGTGCCAGCAGTGAAGCACTATTCGCGGGACAGTGGGGCGGAAAGCAGTACTTC.

This chain connects TRBV5-1 to TRBJ1-5; D is ambiguous. Germline CDR1 reads SGHRS; CDR2 reads YFSETQ. With 0 bases removed from V and 4 bases from J, the gap between germline ends came to 11 bases. This CDR3 is 15 amino acids long. The CDR3 region is CASSLGQSPNQPQHF. CDR3 nucleotides: TGCGCCAGCAGCTTGGGGCAAAGCCCAAATCAGCCCCAGCATTTT.

This clone was detected a few times. This chain uses TRBV19 with TRBJ1-1; D is possibly TRBD1 (5 bases). Germline loops: CDR1 LNHDA, CDR2 SQIVND (reference sequence). The CDR3 length is 13 residues. Deletions cut 8 bases from V and 6 bases from J, with 16 bases between. The chain's CDR3 is CASGRDRFSEAFF. The CDR3 DNA reads TGTGCCAGTGGGAGGGACCGGTTCTCTGAAGCTTTCTTT.

The rearrangement uses TRBV18 and TRBJ2-7; no firm D call. V lost 4 bases and J 3 bases, leaving 10 bases between the germline ends. The CDR3 has 13 amino acids. Germline V gene lookup returns CDR1 KGHSH and CDR2 LQKENI. The CDR3 DNA follows: TGTGCCAGCTCACTTGACGCCATCTACGAGCAGTACTTC. Its translation: CASSLDAIYEQYF.

The chain uses TRBV11-2 and TRBJ1-4; D is perhaps TRBD1 (5 bases). CDR1 is SGHAT, CDR2 FQNNGV, per germline. This CDR3 comprises 15 residues. With 2 bases removed from V and 0 bases from J, the gap between germline ends came to 7 bases. CDR3 DNA sequence: TGTGCCAGCAGCTTATGGGGGGCAACTAATGAAAAACTGTTTTTT. Translated, it gives CASSLWGATNEKLFF.

For the CDR3, the DNA is TGTGCCTGGAGCCCAGGGAGATCAGCTTTCTTT. Protein product: CAWSPGRSAFF. V usage is TRBV30 and J usage is TRBJ1-1, with D possibly matching TRBD1 (5 bases). Per germline, CDR1 GTSNPN and CDR2 SVGIG (reference sequence). This CDR3 has 11 residues. The V end lost 3 bases, the J end lost 10 bases, and 12 bases lay between the germline ends.

This chain joins TRBV7-8 and TRBJ2-7; 7 nucleotides line up with TRBD2. CDR1 is SGHVS and CDR2 is FQNEAQ in the germline V gene. Trimming cost V 7 bases and J 7 bases; bases outside gene matches: 7. This CDR3 region has 12 residues. DNA of the CDR3: TGTGCCAGCAATAGCGGGTGGGGTGAGCAGTACTTC. Protein: CASNSGWGEQYF. The whole variable domain, filled in from reference TRBV7-8 and TRBJ2-7, reads GAGVSQSPRYKVAKRGQDVALRCDPISGHVSLFWYQQALGQGPEFLTYFQNEAQLDKSGLPSDRFFAERPEGSVSTLKIQRTQQEDSAVYLCASNSGWGEQYFGPGTRLTVT.